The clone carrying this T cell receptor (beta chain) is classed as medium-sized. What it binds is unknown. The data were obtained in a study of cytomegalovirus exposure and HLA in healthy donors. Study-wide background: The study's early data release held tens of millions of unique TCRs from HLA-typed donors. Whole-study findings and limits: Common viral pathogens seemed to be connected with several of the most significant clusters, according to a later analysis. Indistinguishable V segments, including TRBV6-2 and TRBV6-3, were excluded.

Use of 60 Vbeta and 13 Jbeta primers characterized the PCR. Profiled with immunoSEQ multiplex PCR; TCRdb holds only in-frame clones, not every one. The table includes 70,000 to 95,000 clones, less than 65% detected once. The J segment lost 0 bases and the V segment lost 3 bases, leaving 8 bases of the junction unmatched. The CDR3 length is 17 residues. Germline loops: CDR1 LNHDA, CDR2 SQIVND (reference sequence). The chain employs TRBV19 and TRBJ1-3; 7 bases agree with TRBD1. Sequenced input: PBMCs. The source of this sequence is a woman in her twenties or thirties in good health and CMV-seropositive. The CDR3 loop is CASSMLNRGPSGNTIYF. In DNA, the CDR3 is TGTGCCAGTAGTATGCTCAACAGGGGCCCCTCTGGAAACACCATATATTTT.